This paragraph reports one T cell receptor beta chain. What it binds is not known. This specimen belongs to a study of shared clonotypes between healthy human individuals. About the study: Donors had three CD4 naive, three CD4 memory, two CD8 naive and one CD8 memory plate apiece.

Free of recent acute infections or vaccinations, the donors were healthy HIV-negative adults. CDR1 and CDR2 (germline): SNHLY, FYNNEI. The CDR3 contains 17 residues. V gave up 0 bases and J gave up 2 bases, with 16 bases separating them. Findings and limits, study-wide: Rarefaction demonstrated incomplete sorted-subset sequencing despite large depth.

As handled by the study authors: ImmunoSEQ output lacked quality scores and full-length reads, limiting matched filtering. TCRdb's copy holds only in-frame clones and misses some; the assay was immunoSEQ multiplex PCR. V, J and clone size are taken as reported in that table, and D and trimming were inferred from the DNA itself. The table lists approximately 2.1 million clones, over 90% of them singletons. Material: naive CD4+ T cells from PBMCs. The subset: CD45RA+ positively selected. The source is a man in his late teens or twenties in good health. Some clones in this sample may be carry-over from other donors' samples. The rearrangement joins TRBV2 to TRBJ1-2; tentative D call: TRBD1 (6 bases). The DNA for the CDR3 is TGTGCCAGCAGTGAAGCGGCGACTGGACAGCGAAACTATGGCTACACCTTC. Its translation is CASSEAATGQRNYGYTF.